These T cell receptor beta chains were read from a single sample in a study of blood T cell repertoires in COVID-19. Assay used: immunoSEQ multiplex PCR; TCRdb lists only in-frame clones, some missing. This table holds fewer than 250,000 clones, roughly nine tenths found once. Sequenced sample: peripheral blood. The receptor set was obtained from a man aged 55 to 69 who had recovered from COVID-19. Both conserved end residues are part of each CDR3. D genes are given only for firm matches. Only some rows state a clone size, as once, few, many or a class for expanded clones.

>TRBJ2-6|TRBD1|.|TRBV30
TGTGCCTGGGGGGATTACAGGGGCTCTGGGGCCAACGTCCTGACTTTC
CAWGDYRGSGANVLTF
>TRBJ1-2|TRBD1|.|TRBV6-6
TGTGCCAGCTCCCAGGGGGATCGGGGTGGCTACACCTTC
CASSQGDRGGYTF
>TRBJ1-1|.|.|TRBV11-2
TGTGCCAGCAGCTTAAGGGAGAGGACTGAAGCTTTCTTT
CASSLRERTEAFF
>TRBJ1-4|TRBD1|.|TRBV5-6
TGTGCCAGCAGCTTTGGACAGGGGATTGAAAAACTGTTTTTT
CASSFGQGIEKLFF
>TRBJ2-5|.|.|TRBV6-5
TGTGCCAGCAGTTCGGGGGTTTACCAAGAGACCCAGTACTTC
CASSSGVYQETQYF
>TRBJ1-5|.|.|TRBV2
TGTGCCAGCAGGACAGTCAATCAGCCCCAGCATTTT
CASRTVNQPQHF
>TRBJ1-6|TRBD1|.|TRBV28
TGTGCCAGCAGTTTTTGGGCAGGGGGCGGCAATTCACCCCTCCACTTT
CASSFWAGGGNSPLHF
>TRBJ1-2|.|.|TRBV7-9
TGTGCCAGCAGCGACACTACAGGGTCCCCCCTAGGGGGCTACACCTTC
CASSDTTGSPLGGYTF
>TRBJ1-4|.|.|TRBV9
TGTGCCAGCAGCGTAGCCAGGGGCAATGAAAAACTGTTTTTT
CASSVARGNEKLFF
>TRBJ1-5|.|.|TRBV28
TGTGCCAGCAAGAACGGGGGAGGAAATCAGCCCCAGCATTTT
CASKNGGGNQPQHF
>TRBJ2-7|TRBD2|.|TRBV5-1
TGCGCCAGCAGCTTGGGAGCGGGACCCTACGAGCAGTACTTC
CASSLGAGPYEQYF
>TRBJ1-2|TRBD1|.|TRBV6-5
TGTGCCAGCAGTTCCGGGACAGGGAAGAACTATGGCTACACCTTC
CASSSGTGKNYGYTF
>TRBJ2-4|TRBD2|.|TRBV5-1
TGCGCCAGCAGCTTGGGATCTAGCGGGGGAGTGAACATTCAGTACTTC
CASSLGSSGGVNIQYF
>TRBJ1-1|TRBD1|.|TRBV18
TGTGCCAGCTCACCACAGGGGGCCTCTGAAGCTTTCTTT
CASSPQGASEAFF
>TRBJ1-1|.|.|TRBV5-5
TGTGCCAGCAGCTACACAGGTTCTCAGAACACTGAAGCTTTCTTT
CASSYTGSQNTEAFF
>TRBJ2-2|TRBD1|.|TRBV18
TGTGCCAGCTCACTCGTACAGGGGGCGAACACCGGGGAGCTGTTTTTT
CASSLVQGANTGELFF
>TRBJ2-2|TRBD2|.|TRBV19
TGTGCCAGTAGTATAGTGACTAGCGGGGCCACTACCGGGGAGCTGTTTTTT
CASSIVTSGATTGELFF
>TRBJ2-3|.|.|TRBV27
TGTGCCAGCAGTTTTAGCGGAGCCCCAGATACGCAGTATTTT
CASSFSGAPDTQYF
>TRBJ2-7|TRBD1|.|TRBV6-2/TRBV6-3
TGTGCCAGCAGTAACTCGGGACAGGGACTTTACGAGCAGTACTTC
CASSNSGQGLYEQYF
>TRBJ2-3|.|.|TRBV18
TGTGCCAGCTCACGAACAGGGATGAAGACAGATACGCAGTATTTT
CASSRTGMKTDTQYF
>TRBJ2-2|.|.|TRBV5-1
TGCGCCAGCAGCTTGGATGGCAGGGACACCGGGGAGCTGTTTTTT
CASSLDGRDTGELFF
>TRBJ2-5|TRBD2|.|TRBV7-2
TGTGCCAGCAGCGTGACTAGCGGGGGAGTAGGGCGGACCCAGTACTTC
CASSVTSGGVGRTQYF
>TRBJ2-5|.|.|TRBV5-1
TGCGCCAGCAGCTTGGCCTCGGGAGTTATGCAAGAGACCCAGTACTTC
CASSLASGVMQETQYF
>TRBJ1-4|.|few|TRBV3-1/TRBV3-2
TGTGCCAGCAGCCAATGGGGGCCAGAGGAAAAACTGTTTTTT
CASSQWGPEEKLFF
>TRBJ2-2|.|few|TRBV7-9
TGTGCCAGCAGCTTACCGGCGGGCGGGGTGAACACCGGGGAGCTGTTTTTT
CASSLPAGGVNTGELFF
>TRBJ1-4|.|.|TRBV7-9
TGTGCCAGCAGCTTAGGAGACAGCTATAATGAAAAACTGTTTTTT
CASSLGDSYNEKLFF